The clone carrying this TCR beta chain was seen only once. Its specificity is unknown. Stimulation used 8.5 to 10 ug/mL lysate from CMV-infected fibroblasts. CD40L-negative CD69-negative CD45RO-high memory CD4+ T cells were sorted as populations depleted of antigen-responding cells. The data originate from a study of persistence of HIV-infected CD4 T cells. General study points: Proviral oligoclonality tracked with TCR oligoclonality within the same sorted cells.

Sequencing used immunoSEQ version 4 in survey mode. The repertoire was sequenced with immunoSEQ multiplex PCR; TCRdb's copy has only in-frame clones and lacks some. Of approximately 30,000 clones listed, around 76% were seen once; the top ten hold roughly 6.7%. This CDR3 region has 14 residues. Trimming removed 3 bases from V and 3 bases from J; junction bases left unmatched: 2. Germline V lookup: CDR1 SGHRS, CDR2 YFSETQ. This TCR came from an adult woman with HIV who was CMV-seropositive. J is TRBJ1-2 and V is TRBV5-1; 10 bases are shared with TRBD1. This sample comprised CD4+ T cells sorted from PBMCs after approximately 19-hour stimulation, obtained from a patient who received antiretroviral therapy. The CDR3 nucleotides are TGCGCCAGCAGCTCAGGACAGGGGGACTATGGCTACACCTTC. It is translated as CASSSGQGDYGYTF. The variable domain in full, with the rest retrieved from reference TRBV5-1 and TRBJ1-2, is KAGVTQTPRYLIKTRGQQVTLSCSPISGHRSVSWYQQTPGQGLQFLFEYFSETQRNKGNFPGRFSGRQFSNSRSEMNVSTLELGDSALYLCASSSGQGDYGYTFGSGTRLTVV.